The T cell receptor beta chain under discussion was sequenced for a study of T cell repertoires in cytomegalovirus infection. On the study more broadly: Both a matching HLA type and CMV infection were indicated by public TCR beta signatures.

Regarding this clonotype: The target antigen is unknown.

Study outcomes and limitations: Identification of carriers of CMV plus the relevant HLA was performed using cumulative public TCR beta family frequency. CMV-specific TCR beta clonotypes restricted by HLA-C dominated the ex vivo response.

The CDR3 runs to 12 residues. Germline CDR1 and CDR2: LNHDA and SQIVND (reference sequence). Trimming removed 10 bases from V and 5 bases from J, with 15 bases in between. TCRdb fed the reads into MiXCR, producing one record per CDR3 protein. The sample has some 600,000 distinct CDR3 sequences, less than 25% seen once. V gene TRBV19 combines with J gene TRBJ2-7; D uncertain. The TCR originated in a human donor in good health (CMV status not recorded). Some clones in this sample may be carry-over from other donors' samples. Sequenced material: CD8+ T cells from PBMCs. CDR3 DNA sequence: TGTGCCACCGGCCGTAGCATCAACGAGCAGTACTTC. Translating gives CATGRSINEQYF.